This T cell receptor beta chain was recovered during a study of blood T cell repertoires in COVID-19. Across the study: The cDNA or gDNA used as material had been derived from T cells, B-cell-depleted T cells, or PBMCs.

This clone has more than one count but fewer than ten. The data were produced by immunoSEQ multiplex PCR, yet TCRdb's version contains in-frame clones alone and is incomplete. The sample contains roughly 16,000 clones, 85% to 90% of which appear only once. Germline CDR1 and CDR2: LNHDA and SQIVND (reference sequence). This CDR3 contains 15 residues. Trimming removed 1 base from V and 1 base from J, with 11 bases in between. The chain combines TRBV19 with TRBJ2-7, with D possibly being TRBD1 (5 bases). This clonotype originated in a human donor in a cohort sampled during active COVID-19. The sequencing sample was made of peripheral blood. The CDR3 DNA reads TGTGCCAGTAGTATAGGGGGCAGGATGTCCTACGAGCAGTACTTC. This translates into CASSIGGRMSYEQYF.